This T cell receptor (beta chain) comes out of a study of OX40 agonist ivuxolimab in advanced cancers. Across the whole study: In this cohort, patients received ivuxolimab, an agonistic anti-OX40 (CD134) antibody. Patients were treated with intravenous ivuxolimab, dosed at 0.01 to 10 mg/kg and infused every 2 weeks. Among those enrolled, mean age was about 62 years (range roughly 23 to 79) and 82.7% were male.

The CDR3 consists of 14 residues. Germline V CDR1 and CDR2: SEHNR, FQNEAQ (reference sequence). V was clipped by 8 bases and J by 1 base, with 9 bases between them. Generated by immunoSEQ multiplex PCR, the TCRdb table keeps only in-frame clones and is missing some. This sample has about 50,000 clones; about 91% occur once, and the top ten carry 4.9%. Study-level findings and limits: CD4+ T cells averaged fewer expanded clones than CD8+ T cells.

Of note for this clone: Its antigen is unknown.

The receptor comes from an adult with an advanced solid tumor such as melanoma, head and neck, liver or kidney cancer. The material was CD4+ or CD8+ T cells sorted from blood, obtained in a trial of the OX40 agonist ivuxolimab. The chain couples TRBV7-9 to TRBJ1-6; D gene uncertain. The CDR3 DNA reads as TGTGCCAGCGTGCGGGAATCCTATAATTCACCCCTCCACTTT. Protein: CASVRESYNSPLHF.